The 17 T cell receptor beta chains below were found in one sample sequenced in a study of a mutant IDH1 vaccine in newly diagnosed glioma (dated by TCRdb to 2020 to 2023). Antigens for these TCRs are unknown. The label giving this sample's time point can be read as: week 35, safety follow-up. Every vaccine dose consisted of 300 ug of a 20-mer mutant IDH1 peptide in Montanide, administered subcutaneously together with topical imiquimod. Receptor amplification or capture employed the immunoSEQ multiplex PCR assay. The table was pulled from immuneACCESS by TCRdb, which kept in-frame rearrangements only. Such tables lose some clones; where checked, under half of the loss comes from unresolved V genes, and the rest has no known cause. This sample is represented by some 48,000 clones; around four fifths of them were singletons. Roughly 6.3% of the sample is held by the ten biggest clonotypes. This specimen was PBMCs, taken from a glioma patient whose treatment included an IDH1 peptide vaccine. The source of these receptors is a man aged 35 to 55 with glioma.

This sequence joins TRBV5-8 and TRBJ1-2; D gene unclear. V was cut by 0 bases and J by 8 bases, with 11 bases left in between. The CDR3 is 13 amino acids. Germline values: CDR1 SGHTS, CDR2 YDEGEE. In DNA form, the CDR3 reads TGTGCCAGCAGCTTGGTGGGCCGCGGGGGCTACACCTTC. Translated, it gives CASSLVGRGGYTF.

V usage is TRBV2 and J usage is TRBJ1-1, with 11 bases identical to TRBD1. The CDR3 runs to 16 residues. The J segment lost 0 bases and the V segment lost 7 bases, leaving 7 bases of the junction unmatched. Germline CDR1 is SNHLY and CDR2 is FYNNEI. The CDR3 sequence: CASTTDRGPMNTEAFF. CDR3 coding DNA: TGTGCCAGCACCACGGACAGGGGGCCTATGAACACTGAAGCTTTCTTT.

The chain couples TRBV4-1 to TRBJ2-5; the D is unclear. This CDR3 has 14 residues. Per the germline V gene, CDR1 is MGHRA and CDR2 is YSYEKL. Trimming removed 0 bases from V and 3 bases from J, with 8 bases in between. The CDR3 nucleotides are TGCGCCAGCAGCCAAGACCTAAACGAAGAGACCCAGTACTTC. This translates into CASSQDLNEETQYF.

The chain joins TRBV6-4 to TRBJ1-6; TRBD1 is a possible D gene (6 bases). This CDR3 is built from 15 residues. V lost 7 bases to trimming and J lost 8 bases, with 18 bases between them. Germline V lookup: CDR1 MRHNA, CDR2 SNTAGT. The CDR3 bases are TGTGCCAGCATCCCCGGGGGGCAAGTTTATTCACCCCTCCACTTT. This gives the protein CASIPGGQVYSPLHF.

The chain recombines TRBV5-1 with TRBJ1-2, with unresolved D. This CDR3 comprises 12 residues. V lost 0 bases, J lost 4 bases, and 4 bases lay in between. Germline CDR1 SGHRS, CDR2 YFSETQ. The CDR3 coding sequence is TGCGCCAGCAGCTTGGGACTCTATGGCTACACCTTC. Translating gives CASSLGLYGYTF.

This chain uses TRBV2 with TRBJ1-2; 9 bases are shared with TRBD1. The ends lost 6 bases at V and 7 bases at J; junction bases unmatched: 15. This CDR3 region has 16 residues. CDR1 and CDR2 (germline): SNHLY, FYNNEI. The CDR3 DNA sequence: TGTGCCAGCAGCCCGGGACAGGGCTCAATCAAAAGTGGCTACACCTTC. This gives the protein CASSPGQGSIKSGYTF.

This rearrangement joins TRBV10-3 to TRBJ2-7; D may be TRBD1 or TRBD2 (6 bases each). Germline V lookup: CDR1 ENHRY, CDR2 SYGVKD. This CDR3 comprises 14 residues. Trimming removed 6 bases from V and 5 bases from J, with 17 bases in between. The CDR3 region is CAIRDQQGGDEQYF. CDR3 nucleotides: TGTGCCATCAGGGACCAACAGGGAGGCGACGAGCAGTACTTC.

The rearrangement links TRBV7-9 to TRBJ1-2; D gene unclear. The germline CDR1 and CDR2 sequences are SEHNR and FQNEAQ (reference sequence). The germline V and J ends were trimmed by 4 bases and 6 bases, with 9 bases remaining between them. The CDR3 has 12 amino acids. This CDR3 is CASSSDGDGYTF. The CDR3 DNA reads as TGTGCCAGCAGCTCCGACGGGGATGGCTACACCTTC. Full variable domain (rest looked up from reference TRBV7-9 and TRBJ1-2): DTGVSQNPRHKITKRGQNVTFRCDPISEHNRLYWYRQTLGQGPEFLTYFQNEAQLEKSRLLSDRFSAERPKGSFSTLEIQRTEQGDSAMYLCASSSDGDGYTFGSGTRLTVV.

V gene TRBV7-9 combines with J gene TRBJ2-3, with a tentative D call TRBD2 (6 bases). V was clipped by 5 bases and J by 4 bases, with 19 bases between them. CDR3 length: 16 amino acids. Germline V lookup: CDR1 SEHNR, CDR2 FQNEAQ (reference sequence). CDR3 coding DNA: TGTGCCAGCAGCCTAACCGGGGGATCGGGGCCAGATACGCAGTATTTT. Its protein is CASSLTGGSGPDTQYF.

The CDR3 DNA sequence: TGTGCCAGCAGCAAGGACAGGAGCTCCTATAATTCACCCCTCCACTTT. Translated: CASSKDRSSYNSPLHF. The gene calls are TRBV11-2 and TRBJ1-6; 7 bases fit TRBD1. J lost 0 bases, V lost 5 bases, and 4 bases had no gene match. Per the germline V gene, CDR1 is SGHAT and CDR2 is FQNNGV. This CDR3 spans 16 amino acids.

V and J are TRBV5-1 and TRBJ1-2; a possible D gene is TRBD1 (5 bases). Trimming left V 3 bases short and J 7 bases short, with 22 bases between. Germline V gene sequence: CDR1 SGHRS, CDR2 YFSETQ. The CDR3 is made up of 16 amino acids. DNA for the CDR3: TGCGCCAGCAGCTGGGGGGACGCGGGGTCCGCGGGTGGCTACACCTTC. Translated: CASSWGDAGSAGGYTF. The variable domain in full, completed from reference TRBV5-1 and TRBJ1-2, reads KAGVTQTPRYLIKTRGQQVTLSCSPISGHRSVSWYQQTPGQGLQFLFEYFSETQRNKGNFPGRFSGRQFSNSRSEMNVSTLELGDSALYLCASSWGDAGSAGGYTFGSGTRLTVV.

Here the CDR3 DNA reads TGTGCCAGCAGCTATAGACTAGCGGGGGGGGCTACCCACGAGCAGTACTTC. Residues: CASSYRLAGGATHEQYF. This chain links TRBV5-4 with TRBJ2-7; 14 bases match TRBD2. J gave up 5 bases and V 3 bases, and 10 bases lay outside the gene matches. The V gene's germline CDR1 is SGHNT and CDR2 YYREEE (reference sequence). The length of the CDR3 is 17 residues.

The chain employs TRBV6-1 and TRBJ2-1; D remains unclear. The CDR3 totals 12 residues. Germline lookup yields CDR1 MNHNS and CDR2 SASEGT. The germline V and J ends were trimmed by 4 bases and 9 bases, with 10 bases remaining between them. The CDR3 DNA sequence: TGTGCCAGCAGTGTCGAGCGAGGTGAGCAGTTCTTC. It encodes CASSVERGEQFF.

This sequence joins TRBV6-5 and TRBJ1-6, with 8 bases that match TRBD1. With 2 bases clipped from V and 8 bases from J, the junction kept 5 bases outside the gene matches. CDR1 and CDR2 (germline): MNHEY, SVGAGI. The CDR3 is 15 amino acids. CDR3 in DNA: TGTGCCAGCAGTTACACGACAGGGGAGGATTCACCCCTCCACTTT. Its translation is CASSYTTGEDSPLHF.

V usage is TRBV27 and J usage is TRBJ2-7; D is unclear. CDR3 length: 15 residues. Germline lookup yields CDR1 MNHEY and CDR2 SMNVEV (reference sequence). Trimming stripped 5 bases from V and 3 bases from J, with 17 bases between. The CDR3 sequence: CASSPINNPSYEQYF. Written as DNA, the CDR3 is TGTGCCAGCAGTCCCATTAACAACCCCAGCTACGAGCAGTACTTC.

V gene TRBV11-2 combines with J gene TRBJ1-2, with TRBD1 as a possible D gene (6 bases). This CDR3 is 14 amino acids long. Germline CDR1 and CDR2: SGHAT and FQNNGV. V lost 1 base and J 5 bases, leaving 11 bases between the germline ends. DNA of the CDR3: TGTGCCAGCAGCTTAGGACAGGACCCATATGGCTACACCTTC. Translating gives CASSLGQDPYGYTF.

The chain joins TRBV29-1 to TRBJ2-3; no clear D gene. The CDR3 runs 14 residues. Germline loops: CDR1 SQVTM, CDR2 ANQGSEA. V lost 1 base and J lost 3, with 11 bases in between. CDR3 in amino acids: CSVEGQSKTDTQYF. DNA of the CDR3: TGCAGCGTTGAAGGGCAGTCTAAGACAGATACGCAGTATTTT.